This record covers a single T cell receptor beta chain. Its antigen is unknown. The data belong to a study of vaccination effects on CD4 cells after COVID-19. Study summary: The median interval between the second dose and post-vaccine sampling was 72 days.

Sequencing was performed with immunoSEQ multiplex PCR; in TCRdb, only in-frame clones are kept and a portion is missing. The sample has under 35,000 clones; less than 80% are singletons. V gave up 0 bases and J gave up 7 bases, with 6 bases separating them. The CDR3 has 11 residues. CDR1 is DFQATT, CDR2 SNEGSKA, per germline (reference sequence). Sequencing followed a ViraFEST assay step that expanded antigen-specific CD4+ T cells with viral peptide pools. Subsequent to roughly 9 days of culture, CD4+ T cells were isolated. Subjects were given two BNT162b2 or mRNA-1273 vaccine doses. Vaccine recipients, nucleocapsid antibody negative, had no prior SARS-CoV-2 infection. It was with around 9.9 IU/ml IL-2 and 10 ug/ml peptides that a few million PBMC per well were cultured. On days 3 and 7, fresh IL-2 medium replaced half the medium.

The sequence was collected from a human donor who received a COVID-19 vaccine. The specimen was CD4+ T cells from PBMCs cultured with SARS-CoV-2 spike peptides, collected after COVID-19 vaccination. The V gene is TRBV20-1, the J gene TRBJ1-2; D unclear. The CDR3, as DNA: TGCAGTGCTAGAGAAAAGGGTGGCTACACCTTC. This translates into CSAREKGGYTF.